Each of the 7 T cell receptor beta chains below was sequenced from the same sample in a study of PD-L1 blockade in urothelial cancer. The data were produced by immunoSEQ multiplex PCR, yet TCRdb's version contains in-frame clones alone and is incomplete. The sample yields about 53,000 clones, approximately 90% seen once. Time point indicated: pretreatment peripheral blood. Sample: PBMCs, taken around atezolizumab (anti-PD-L1) treatment. Every receptor here comes from a woman between 55 and 75 years old with urothelial cancer.

The chain links TRBV5-8 to TRBJ1-1; possibly TRBD1 for D (6 bases). Germline CDR1 is SGHTS and CDR2 is YDEGEE. Trimming pared 5 bases from V and 11 bases from J, leaving 22 bases between. This CDR3 is built from 14 residues. The chain's CDR3 is CASSPFSIGQTAFF. For the CDR3, the DNA is TGTGCCAGCAGTCCATTCTCCATCGGACAGACGGCTTTCTTT.

The chain recombines TRBV2 with TRBJ2-5; D call uncertain. The CDR3 is 13 amino acids. CDR1 is SNHLY and CDR2 is FYNNEI in the germline V gene. V was clipped by 2 bases and J by 1 base, with 5 bases between them. The CDR3 region is CASSELSQETQYF. CDR3 DNA sequence: TGTGCCAGCAGTGAATTGAGCCAAGAGACCCAGTACTTC. Drawing the rest from reference TRBV2 and TRBJ2-5, the complete variable domain is EPEVTQTPSHQVTQMGQEVILRCVPISNHLYFYWYRQILGQKVEFLVSFYNNEISEKSEIFDDQFSVERPDGSNFTLKIRSTKLEDSAMYFCASSELSQETQYFGPGTRLLVL.

This chain joins TRBV5-4 and TRBJ2-7; weak D call: TRBD1 (5 bases). This CDR3 has 13 residues. The germline V and J ends were trimmed by 2 bases and 2 bases, with 8 bases remaining between them. Per germline, CDR1 SGHNT and CDR2 YYREEE (reference sequence). The CDR3 region has the DNA TGTGCCAGCAGCTTTGGCAGGGCCTACGAGCAGTACTTC. This encodes CASSFGRAYEQYF.

The V and J genes are TRBV5-1 and TRBJ2-5; TRBD2 matches at 7 bases. J lost 1 base, V lost 4 bases, and 7 bases had no gene match. The germline V gene has CDR1 SGHRS and CDR2 YFSETQ. CDR3 length: 15 amino acids. CDR3 loop: CASSPGTILQETQYF. The CDR3 DNA follows: TGCGCCAGCAGCCCCGGGACTATACTCCAAGAGACCCAGTACTTC. The full variable domain, in which reference TRBV5-1 and TRBJ2-5 provide the parts outside the CDR3, is KAGVTQTPRYLIKTRGQQVTLSCSPISGHRSVSWYQQTPGQGLQFLFEYFSETQRNKGNFPGRFSGRQFSNSRSEMNVSTLELGDSALYLCASSPGTILQETQYFGPGTRLLVL.

The V call is TRBV6-5, the J call TRBJ1-2, with D unclear. Trimming pared 3 bases from V and 8 bases from J, leaving 16 bases between. There are 14 residues in the CDR3. Germline values: CDR1 MNHEY, CDR2 SVGAGI. The CDR3 protein is CASSYTPPIRGYTF. CDR3 coding DNA: TGTGCCAGCAGTTATACCCCCCCCATCCGGGGCTACACCTTC.

The genes are TRBV29-1 and TRBJ2-6; D might be TRBD1 (7 bases). Trimming took off 7 bases at V and 2 bases at J, with 18 bases between the two ends. Germline lookup yields CDR1 SQVTM and CDR2 ANQGSEA. The CDR3 consists of 16 residues. CDR3 loop: CSAIGGTEAGANVLTF. Written as DNA, the CDR3 is TGCAGCGCTATCGGCGGGACAGAAGCTGGGGCCAACGTCCTGACTTTC.

V is TRBV7-2 and J is TRBJ1-6; possible D gene TRBD1, 5 bases. The CDR3 is made up of 15 amino acids. Per the germline V gene, CDR1 is SGHTA and CDR2 is FQGNSA. Trimming removed 0 bases from V and 7 bases from J, with 10 bases in between. In DNA, the CDR3 is TGTGCCAGCAGCTTAGCGGGGCAGATAAATTCACCCCTCCACTTT. It yields the protein CASSLAGQINSPLHF.